This TCR beta chain was sequenced for a study of blood T cell repertoires in COVID-19. Only in-frame clones appear in the TCRdb table, and some are missing; sequencing was by immunoSEQ multiplex PCR. The data hold about 260,000 clones, with 80% to 90% observed a single time. J lost 6 bases, V lost 0 bases, and 6 bases had no gene match. Germline V gene sequence: CDR1 SGDLS, CDR2 YYNGEE. This CDR3 contains 15 residues. The rearrangement uses TRBV9 and TRBJ2-1, with 7 nucleotides matching TRBD1. The sequencing input was peripheral blood. This TCR came from a woman in her thirties or forties who had recovered from COVID-19. The CDR3 DNA is TGTGCCAGCAGCGTAGGGGACAGTCCGGGCAATGAGCAGTTCTTC. Its translation is CASSVGDSPGNEQFF.